What follows are 9 T cell receptor beta chains derived from one specimen sequenced in a study of blood T cell repertoires in COVID-19. Data came from immunoSEQ multiplex PCR; TCRdb stores just in-frame clones and leaves some out. Found here are approximately 300,000 clones, 80% to 90% of them singletons; the top ten hold roughly 4%. Sequenced material: PBMCs or T cells enriched from blood (not recorded which). The receptors originated from a woman in her 30s who had recovered from COVID-19.

This sequence joins TRBV21-1 and TRBJ1-5; the table's TRBD1 call for D was not verified on the DNA. TRBV21-1 is a documented pseudogene. The CDR3 has 24 amino acids. CDR3 loop: CASSKADPTGDGPPAENSNQPQHF. CDR3 DNA sequence: TGTGCCAGCAGCAAAGCTGACCCGACAGGGGATGGTCCCCCGGCCGAGAATAGCAATCAGCCCCAGCATTTT.

V gene TRBV28 combines with J gene TRBJ1-1, with TRBD1 identical over 10 bases. CDR1 is MDHEN, CDR2 SYDVKM, per germline. The CDR3 is made up of 15 amino acids. V gave up 7 bases and J gave up 4 bases; unmatched junction bases: 9. Here the CDR3 DNA reads TGTGCCAGCACCCAAGCAGACAGGGGGCTCACTGAAGCTTTCTTT. Residues: CASTQADRGLTEAFF.

The chain uses TRBV18 and TRBJ1-1; D is possibly TRBD1 (6 bases). The length of the CDR3 is 14 residues. Germline CDR1 reads KGHSH; CDR2 reads LQKENI. The germline V and J ends were trimmed by 8 bases and 3 bases, with 16 bases remaining between them. CDR3 loop: CASAQAGAHTEAFF. As DNA, the CDR3 is TGTGCCAGCGCCCAAGCGGGGGCTCACACTGAAGCTTTCTTT.

CDR3 sequence (DNA): TGTGCCAGCTCACCGGCTGAGAGCGGGGGGGCGGCTGAGACCCAGTACTTC. Translated, it gives CASSPAESGGAAETQYF. This chain uses TRBV18 with TRBJ2-5; 10 bases map to TRBD2. V shed 3 bases and J 5 bases; nucleotides not matched to a gene: 12. The CDR3 length is 17 residues. Germline CDR1 KGHSH, CDR2 LQKENI.

The chain recombines TRBV29-1 with TRBJ1-1; a weak D match, TRBD1 (5 bases). Germline assignment: CDR1 SQVTM and CDR2 ANQGSEA. The germline V and J ends were trimmed by 7 bases and 1 base, with 10 bases remaining between them. This CDR3 is 12 amino acids long. The CDR3 sequence: CSALTENTEAFF. The DNA for the CDR3 is TGCAGCGCCTTGACAGAGAACACTGAAGCTTTCTTT.

V and J are TRBV10-1 and TRBJ2-1; 10 nucleotides match TRBD2. The V and J ends lost 5 bases and 7 bases, in that order; junction bases with no gene match: 11. Germline loops: CDR1 WNHNN, CDR2 SYGVQD (reference sequence). This CDR3 comprises 16 residues. CDR3 bases: TGCGCCAGCAGTACAAGCGGGAGGGCCATGTTAAATGAGCAGTTCTTC. As protein: CASSTSGRAMLNEQFF.

V is TRBV11-2 and J is TRBJ1-2, with 10 bases aligning to TRBD1. CDR1 SGHAT and CDR2 FQNNGV come from the germline V gene. V gave up 5 bases and J gave up 8 bases; unmatched junction bases: 11. This CDR3 has 15 amino acids. The CDR3 here is CASSLGGTGDVGYTF. The CDR3 nucleotides are TGTGCCAGCAGCCTCGGCGGGACAGGGGACGTAGGCTACACCTTC.

The J gene is TRBJ1-6, the V gene TRBV5-4; TRBD1 matches 7 bases. The CDR3 consists of 15 residues. V was clipped by 2 bases and J by 9 bases; unmatched bases: 8. Germline loops: CDR1 SGHNT, CDR2 YYREEE (reference sequence). Here the CDR3 DNA reads TGTGCCAGCAGCTTCGACAGGGCTGAGGCTTCACCCCTCCACTTT. It specifies CASSFDRAEASPLHF.

The table lists this clone with a few counts. V gene TRBV6-1 combines with J gene TRBJ2-2; a weak D match, TRBD2 (6 bases). Trimming took 1 base from V and 7 from J, leaving 13 bases between them. The CDR3 totals 15 residues. Germline CDR1 reads MNHNS; CDR2 reads SASEGT. CDR3 loop: CASSEGEDGGGELFF. DNA of the CDR3: TGTGCCAGCAGTGAAGGGGAGGATGGAGGCGGGGAGCTGTTTTTT.